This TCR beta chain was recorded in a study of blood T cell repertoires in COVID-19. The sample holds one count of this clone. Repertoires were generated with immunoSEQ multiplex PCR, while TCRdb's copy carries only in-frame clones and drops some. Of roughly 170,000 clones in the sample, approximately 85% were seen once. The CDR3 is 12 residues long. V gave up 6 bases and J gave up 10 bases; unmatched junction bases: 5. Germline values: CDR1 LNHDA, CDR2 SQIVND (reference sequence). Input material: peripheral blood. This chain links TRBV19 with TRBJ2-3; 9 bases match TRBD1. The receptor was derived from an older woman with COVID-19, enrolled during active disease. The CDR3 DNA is TGTGCCAGTAGGACGGGGACAGGGCCGCAGTATTTT. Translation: CASRTGTGPQYF.